What follows is one T cell receptor beta chain and its context. The target antigen is unknown. A read error may produce the germline difference seen at one junction end. Germline values: CDR1 SGHRS, CDR2 YFSETQ. The CDR3 is made up of 14 amino acids. Combining a sample-barcoded 5' primer with a J-beta primer mix, a second PCR ran for about 6 to 12 cycles. TCRdb re-derived calls from the 5' RACE reads in MiXCR, one entry per CDR3 protein. The sample yields 800,000 to 950,000 distinct CDR3 sequences, roughly 34% seen once. These data come from a study of blood T cells in healthy people across ages. General study results and limits: Across the age range, TCR beta diversity per million T cells fell in a roughly linear way. Compared with aged donors, long-lived donors showed fewer expanded clones, suggesting selection.

Every sample had a minimum of 6 million PBMCs isolated. Per sample, at least 6 micrograms of total RNA were extracted. The receptor was isolated from a man aged 18 to 29 in good health. The chain carries TRBV5-1 and TRBJ1-6, with D perhaps TRBD1 (5 bases). Input material: blood. CDR3 in DNA: TGCGCCAGCAGCTTGGGGGGGTACGGCTCACCCCCCCACTTT. Amino acids: CASSLGGYGSPPHF.